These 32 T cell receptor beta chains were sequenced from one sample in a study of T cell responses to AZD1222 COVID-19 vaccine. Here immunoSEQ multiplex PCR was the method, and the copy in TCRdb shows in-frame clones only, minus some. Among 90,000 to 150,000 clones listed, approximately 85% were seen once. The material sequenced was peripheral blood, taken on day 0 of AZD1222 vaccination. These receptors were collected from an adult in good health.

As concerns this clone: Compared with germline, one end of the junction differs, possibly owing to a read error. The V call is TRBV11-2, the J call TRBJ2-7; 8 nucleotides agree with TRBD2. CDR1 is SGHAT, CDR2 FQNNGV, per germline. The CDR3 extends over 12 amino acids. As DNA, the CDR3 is TGTGCCAGCAGCCAAAGGAGCGGGGGAGGTATTTTC. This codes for CASSQRSGGGIF.

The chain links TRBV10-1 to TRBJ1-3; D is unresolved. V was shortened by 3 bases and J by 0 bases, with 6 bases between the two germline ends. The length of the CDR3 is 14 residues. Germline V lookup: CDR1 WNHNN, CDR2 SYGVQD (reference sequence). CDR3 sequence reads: CASSERSSGNTIYF. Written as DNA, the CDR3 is TGCGCCAGCAGTGAACGGAGCTCTGGAAACACCATATATTTT.

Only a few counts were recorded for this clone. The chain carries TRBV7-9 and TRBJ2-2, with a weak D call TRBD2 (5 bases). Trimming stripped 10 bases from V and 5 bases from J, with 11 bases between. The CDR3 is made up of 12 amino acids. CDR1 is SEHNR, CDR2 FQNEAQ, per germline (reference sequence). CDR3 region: CATHSGTGELFF. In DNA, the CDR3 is TGTGCCACCCACTCGGGGACCGGGGAGCTGTTTTTT.

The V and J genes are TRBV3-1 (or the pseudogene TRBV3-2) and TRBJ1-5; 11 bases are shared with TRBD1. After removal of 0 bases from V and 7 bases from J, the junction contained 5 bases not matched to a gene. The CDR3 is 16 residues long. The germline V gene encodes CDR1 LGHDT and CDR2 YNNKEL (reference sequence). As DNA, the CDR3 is TGTGCCAGCAGCCAAGAGGGGACAGGGGGTAACCAGCCCCAGCATTTT. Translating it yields CASSQEGTGGNQPQHF.

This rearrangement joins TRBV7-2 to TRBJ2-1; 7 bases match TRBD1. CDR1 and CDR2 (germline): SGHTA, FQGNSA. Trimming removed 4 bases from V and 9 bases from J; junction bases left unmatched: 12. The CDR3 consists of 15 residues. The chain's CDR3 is CASSSGPRGRSEQFF. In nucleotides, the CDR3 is TGTGCCAGCAGCTCTGGGCCTAGGGGGCGAAGTGAGCAGTTCTTC. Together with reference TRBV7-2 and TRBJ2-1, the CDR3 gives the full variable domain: GAGVSQSPSNKVTEKGKDVELRCDPISGHTALYWYRQSLGQGLEFLIYFQGNSAPDKSGLPSDRFSAERTGGSVSTLTIQRTQQEDSAVYLCASSSGPRGRSEQFFGPGTRLTVL.

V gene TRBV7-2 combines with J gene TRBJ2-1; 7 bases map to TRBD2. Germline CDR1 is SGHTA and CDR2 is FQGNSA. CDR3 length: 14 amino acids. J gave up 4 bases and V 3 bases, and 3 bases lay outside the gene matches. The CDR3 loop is CASSFRGEYNEQFF. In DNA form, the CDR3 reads TGTGCCAGCAGCTTCCGGGGGGAGTACAATGAGCAGTTCTTC.

CDR3 amino acids: CATSDGRSYEQYF. The CDR3 region has the DNA TGTGCCACCAGTGATGGGAGATCCTACGAGCAGTACTTC. This chain joins TRBV24-1 and TRBJ2-7; a possible D gene is TRBD2 (5 bases). The CDR3 is 13 amino acids. Germline-derived CDR1 and CDR2 are KGHDR and SFDVKD. V lost 3 bases, J lost 1 base, and 6 bases lay in between.

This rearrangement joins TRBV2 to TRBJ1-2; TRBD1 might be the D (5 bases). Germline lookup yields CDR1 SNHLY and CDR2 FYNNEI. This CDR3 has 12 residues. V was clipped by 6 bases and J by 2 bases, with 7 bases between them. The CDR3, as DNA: TGTGCCAGCAGGCGGGGGAACTATGGCTACACCTTC. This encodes CASRRGNYGYTF.

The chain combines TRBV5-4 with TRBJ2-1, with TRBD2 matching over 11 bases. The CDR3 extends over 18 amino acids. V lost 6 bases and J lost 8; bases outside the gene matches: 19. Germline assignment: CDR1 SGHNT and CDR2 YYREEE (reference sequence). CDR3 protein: CASTSALAGAKPWDEQFF. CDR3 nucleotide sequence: TGTGCCAGCACCTCGGCACTAGCGGGGGCCAAACCCTGGGATGAGCAGTTCTTC.

CDR3: CASSPSRTGNTIYF. CDR3 DNA sequence: TGTGCCAGCAGCCCGTCCAGGACTGGAAACACCATATATTTT. The chain employs TRBV28 and TRBJ1-3; D is ambiguous. The CDR3 contains 14 residues. The germline V gene encodes CDR1 MDHEN and CDR2 SYDVKM. The V end lost 6 bases, the J end lost 2 bases, and 11 bases lay between the germline ends.

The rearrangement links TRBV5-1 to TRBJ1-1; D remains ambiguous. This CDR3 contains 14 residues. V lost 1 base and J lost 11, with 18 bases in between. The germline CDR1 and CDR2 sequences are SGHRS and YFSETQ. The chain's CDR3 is CASSLSVGSRRAFF. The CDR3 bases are TGCGCCAGCAGCTTGTCAGTCGGTTCCCGGAGGGCTTTCTTT.

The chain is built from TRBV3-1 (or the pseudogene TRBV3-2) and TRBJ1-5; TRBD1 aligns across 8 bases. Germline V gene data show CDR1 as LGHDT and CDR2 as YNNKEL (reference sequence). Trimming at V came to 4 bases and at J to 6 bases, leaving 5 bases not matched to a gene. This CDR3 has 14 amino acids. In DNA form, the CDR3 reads TGTGCCAGCAGCCCAGGGGGCTACGGTCAGCCCCAGCATTTT. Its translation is CASSPGGYGQPQHF.

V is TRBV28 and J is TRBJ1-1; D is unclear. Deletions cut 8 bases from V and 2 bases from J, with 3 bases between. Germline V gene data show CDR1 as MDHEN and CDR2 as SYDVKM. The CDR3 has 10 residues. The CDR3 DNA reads TGTGCCAGCCATAACACTGAAGCTTTCTTT. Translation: CASHNTEAFF.

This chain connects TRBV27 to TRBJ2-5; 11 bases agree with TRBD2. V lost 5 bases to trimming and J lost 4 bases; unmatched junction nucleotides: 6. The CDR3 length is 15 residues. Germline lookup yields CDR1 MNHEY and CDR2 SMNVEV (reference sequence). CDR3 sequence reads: CASSQTTSGGETQYF. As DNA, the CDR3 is TGTGCCAGCAGTCAAACTACTAGCGGGGGAGAGACCCAGTACTTC.

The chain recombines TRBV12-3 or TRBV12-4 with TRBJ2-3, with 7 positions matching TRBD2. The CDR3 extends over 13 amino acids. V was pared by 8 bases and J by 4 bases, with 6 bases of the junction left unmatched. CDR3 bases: TGTGCCAGCGGTCCCGGGAGGTCAGATACGCAGTATTTT. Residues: CASGPGRSDTQYF.

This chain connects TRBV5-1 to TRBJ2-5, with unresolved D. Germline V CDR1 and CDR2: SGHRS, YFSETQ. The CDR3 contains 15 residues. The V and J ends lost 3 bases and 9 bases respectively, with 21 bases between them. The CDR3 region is CASSSPDLQVRAQYF. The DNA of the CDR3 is TGCGCCAGCAGCTCGCCGGACCTGCAAGTGAGAGCCCAGTACTTC.

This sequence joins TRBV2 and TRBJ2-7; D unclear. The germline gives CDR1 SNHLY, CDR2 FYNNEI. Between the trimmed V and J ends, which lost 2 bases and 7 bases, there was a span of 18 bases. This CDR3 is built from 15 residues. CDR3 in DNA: TGTGCCAGCAGTGAAAGCCTTTCACGCCTCGGGGAGCAGTACTTC. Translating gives CASSESLSRLGEQYF.

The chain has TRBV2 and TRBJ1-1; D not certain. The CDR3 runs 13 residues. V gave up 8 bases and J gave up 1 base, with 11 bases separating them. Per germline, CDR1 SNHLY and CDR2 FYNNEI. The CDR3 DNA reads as TGTGCCAGCTGCGGAGGGAGGAACACTGAAGCTTTCTTT. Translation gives CASCGGRNTEAFF.

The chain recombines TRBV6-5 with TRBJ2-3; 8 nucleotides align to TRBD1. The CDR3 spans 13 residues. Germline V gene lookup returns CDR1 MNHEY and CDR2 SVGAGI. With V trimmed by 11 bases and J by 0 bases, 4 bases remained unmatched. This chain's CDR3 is CAAWTGSTDTQYF. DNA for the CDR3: TGTGCCGCATGGACAGGGAGCACAGATACGCAGTATTTT.

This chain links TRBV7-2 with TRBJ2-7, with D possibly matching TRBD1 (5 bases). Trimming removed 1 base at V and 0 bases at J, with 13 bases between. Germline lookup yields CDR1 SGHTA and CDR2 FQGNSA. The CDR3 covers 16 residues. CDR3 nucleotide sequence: TGTGCCAGCAGCTTAGAATTGTGGGGCAGCTCCTACGAGCAGTACTTC. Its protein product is CASSLELWGSSYEQYF.

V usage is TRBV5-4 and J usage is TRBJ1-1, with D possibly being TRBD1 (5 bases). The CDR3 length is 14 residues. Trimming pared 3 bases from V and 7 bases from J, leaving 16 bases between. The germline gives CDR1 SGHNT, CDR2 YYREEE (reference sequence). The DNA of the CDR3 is TGTGCCAGCAGCTCGGGGGACCGACCAATTGAAGCTTTCTTT. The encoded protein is CASSSGDRPIEAFF.

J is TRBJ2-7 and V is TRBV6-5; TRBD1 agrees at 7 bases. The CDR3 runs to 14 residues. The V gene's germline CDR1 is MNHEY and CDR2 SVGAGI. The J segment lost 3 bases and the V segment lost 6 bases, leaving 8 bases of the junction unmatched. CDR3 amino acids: CASSQRGPNYEQYF. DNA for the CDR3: TGTGCCAGCAGCCAAAGGGGGCCTAACTACGAGCAGTACTTC.

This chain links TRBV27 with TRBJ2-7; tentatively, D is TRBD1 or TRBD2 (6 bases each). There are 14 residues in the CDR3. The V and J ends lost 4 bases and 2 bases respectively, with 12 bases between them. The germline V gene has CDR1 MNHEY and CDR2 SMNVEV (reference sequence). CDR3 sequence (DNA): TGTGCCAGCAGTTACTCGGGGGCCCCCTACGAGCAGTACTTC. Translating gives CASSYSGAPYEQYF.

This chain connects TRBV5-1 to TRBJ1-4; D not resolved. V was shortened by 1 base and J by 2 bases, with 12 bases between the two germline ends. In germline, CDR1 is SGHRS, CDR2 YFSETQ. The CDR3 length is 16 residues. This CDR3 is CASSLWPGRTNEKLFF. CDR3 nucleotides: TGCGCCAGCAGCTTGTGGCCGGGTAGGACTAATGAAAAACTGTTTTTT.

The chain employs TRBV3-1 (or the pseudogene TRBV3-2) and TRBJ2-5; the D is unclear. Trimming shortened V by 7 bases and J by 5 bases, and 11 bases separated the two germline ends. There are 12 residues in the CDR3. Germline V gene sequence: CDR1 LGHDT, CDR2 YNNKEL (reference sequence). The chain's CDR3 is CASKVGSETQYF. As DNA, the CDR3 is TGTGCCAGCAAGGTGGGTTCTGAGACCCAGTACTTC.

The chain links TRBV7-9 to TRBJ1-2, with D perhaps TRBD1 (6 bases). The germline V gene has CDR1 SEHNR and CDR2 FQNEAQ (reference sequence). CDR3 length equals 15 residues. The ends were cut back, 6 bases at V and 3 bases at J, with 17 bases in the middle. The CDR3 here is CASRIPERGDYGYTF. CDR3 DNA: TGTGCCAGCAGGATACCTGAAAGGGGGGACTATGGCTACACCTTC.

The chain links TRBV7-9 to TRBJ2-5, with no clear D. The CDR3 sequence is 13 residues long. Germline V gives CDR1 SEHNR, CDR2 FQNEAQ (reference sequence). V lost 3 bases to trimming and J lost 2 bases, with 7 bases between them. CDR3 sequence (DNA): TGTGCCAGCAGCTTTATAGGTCAAGAGACCCAGTACTTC. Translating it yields CASSFIGQETQYF. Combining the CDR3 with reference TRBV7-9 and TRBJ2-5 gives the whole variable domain DTGVSQNPRHKITKRGQNVTFRCDPISEHNRLYWYRQTLGQGPEFLTYFQNEAQLEKSRLLSDRFSAERPKGSFSTLEIQRTEQGDSAMYLCASSFIGQETQYFGPGTRLLVL.

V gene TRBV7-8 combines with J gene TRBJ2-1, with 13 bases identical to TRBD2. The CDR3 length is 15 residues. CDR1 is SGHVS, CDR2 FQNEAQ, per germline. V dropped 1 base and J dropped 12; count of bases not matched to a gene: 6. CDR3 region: CASSLGLLAGGWQFF. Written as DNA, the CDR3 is TGTGCCAGCAGCTTAGGCCTACTAGCGGGGGGGTGGCAGTTCTTC.

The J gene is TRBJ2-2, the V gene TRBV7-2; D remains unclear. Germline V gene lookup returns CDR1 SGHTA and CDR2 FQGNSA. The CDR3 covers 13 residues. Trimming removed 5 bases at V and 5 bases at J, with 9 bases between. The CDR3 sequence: CASSTPGTGELFF. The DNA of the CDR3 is TGTGCCAGCAGCACCCCCGGGACCGGGGAGCTGTTTTTT.

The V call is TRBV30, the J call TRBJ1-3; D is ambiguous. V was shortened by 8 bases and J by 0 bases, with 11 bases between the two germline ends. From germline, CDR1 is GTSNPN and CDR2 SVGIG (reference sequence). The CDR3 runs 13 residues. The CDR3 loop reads CALVWYSGNTIYF. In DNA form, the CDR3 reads TGTGCCCTAGTATGGTACTCTGGAAACACCATATATTTT.

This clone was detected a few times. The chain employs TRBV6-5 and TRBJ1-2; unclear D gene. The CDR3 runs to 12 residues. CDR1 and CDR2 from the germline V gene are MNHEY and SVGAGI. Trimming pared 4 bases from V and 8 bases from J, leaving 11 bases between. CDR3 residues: CASSFGPGGYTF. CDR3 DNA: TGTGCCAGCAGTTTTGGACCGGGCGGCTACACCTTC.

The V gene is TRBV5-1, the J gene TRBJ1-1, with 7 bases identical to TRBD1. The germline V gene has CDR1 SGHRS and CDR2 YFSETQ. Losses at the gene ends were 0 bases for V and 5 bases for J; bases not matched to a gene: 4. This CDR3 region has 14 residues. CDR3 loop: CASSLGQGVTEAFF. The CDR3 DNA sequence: TGCGCCAGCAGCTTGGGCCAGGGGGTTACTGAAGCTTTCTTT.